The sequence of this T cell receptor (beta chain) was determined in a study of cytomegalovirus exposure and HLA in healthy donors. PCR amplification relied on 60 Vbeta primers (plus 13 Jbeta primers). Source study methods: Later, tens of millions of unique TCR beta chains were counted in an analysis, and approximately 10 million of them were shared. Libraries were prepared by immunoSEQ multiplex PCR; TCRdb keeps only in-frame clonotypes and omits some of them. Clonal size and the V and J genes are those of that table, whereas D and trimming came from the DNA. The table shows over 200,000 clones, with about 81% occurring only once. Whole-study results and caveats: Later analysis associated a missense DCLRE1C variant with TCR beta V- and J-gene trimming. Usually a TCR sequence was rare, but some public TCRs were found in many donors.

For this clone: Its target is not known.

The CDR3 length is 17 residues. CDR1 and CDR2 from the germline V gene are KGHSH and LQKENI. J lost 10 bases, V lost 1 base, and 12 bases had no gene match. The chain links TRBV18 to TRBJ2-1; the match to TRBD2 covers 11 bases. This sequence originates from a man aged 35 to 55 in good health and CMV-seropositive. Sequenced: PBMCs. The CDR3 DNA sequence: TGTGCCAGCTCACCACTGGCTAGTAGCGGGAGGGCCGGAGAGCAGTTCTTC. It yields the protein CASSPLASSGRAGEQFF.